This TCR beta chain emerged from a study of T cells of healthy individuals. The V and J ends lost 3 bases and 5 bases, in that order; junction bases with no gene match: 6. CDR1 SQVTM and CDR2 ANQGSEA come from the germline V gene. The CDR3 has 15 residues. TCRdb redid the calling of the 5' RACE reads with MiXCR, one entry per CDR3 protein. The data show approximately 100,000 distinct CDR3 sequences, under 20% seen once. This clonotype appeared many times. This TCR derives from a human donor in good health. The V gene is TRBV29-1, the J gene TRBJ1-6; 8 bases agree with TRBD1. The CDR3 DNA reads as TGCAGCGTTGACCCGGGGACAGGCCATAATTCACCCCTCCACTTT. Protein: CSVDPGTGHNSPLHF.